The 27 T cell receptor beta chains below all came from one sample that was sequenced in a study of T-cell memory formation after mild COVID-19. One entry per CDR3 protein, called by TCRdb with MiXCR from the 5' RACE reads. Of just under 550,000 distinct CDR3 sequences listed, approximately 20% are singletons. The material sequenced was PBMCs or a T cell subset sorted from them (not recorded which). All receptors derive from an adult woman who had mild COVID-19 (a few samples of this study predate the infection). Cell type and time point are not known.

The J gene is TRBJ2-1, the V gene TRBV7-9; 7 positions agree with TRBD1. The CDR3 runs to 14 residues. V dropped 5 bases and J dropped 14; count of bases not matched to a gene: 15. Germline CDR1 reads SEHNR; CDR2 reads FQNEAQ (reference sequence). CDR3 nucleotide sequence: TGTGCCAGCAGCGGCCTGGGACAGCCGATGAGCAAGTTCTTC. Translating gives CASSGLGQPMSKFF.

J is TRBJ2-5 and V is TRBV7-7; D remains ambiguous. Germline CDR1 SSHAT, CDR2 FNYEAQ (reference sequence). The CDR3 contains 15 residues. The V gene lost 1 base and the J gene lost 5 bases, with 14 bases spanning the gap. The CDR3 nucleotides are TGTGCCAGCAGCTTAGGATCGATGGCGCGGGAGACCCAGTACTTC. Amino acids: CASSLGSMARETQYF.

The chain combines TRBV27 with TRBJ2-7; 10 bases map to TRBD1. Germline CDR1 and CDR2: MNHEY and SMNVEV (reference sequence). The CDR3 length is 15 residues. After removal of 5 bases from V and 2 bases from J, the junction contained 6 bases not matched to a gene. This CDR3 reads CASSPRTGGAYEQYF. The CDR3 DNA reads TGTGCCAGCAGTCCCCGGACAGGGGGTGCCTACGAGCAGTACTTC.

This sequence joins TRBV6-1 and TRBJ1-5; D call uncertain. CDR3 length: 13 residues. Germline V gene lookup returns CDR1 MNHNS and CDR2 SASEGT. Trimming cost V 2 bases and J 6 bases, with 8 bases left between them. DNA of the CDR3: TGTGCCAGCAGTGAAACAGTAGGTCAGCCCCAGCATTTT. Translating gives CASSETVGQPQHF.

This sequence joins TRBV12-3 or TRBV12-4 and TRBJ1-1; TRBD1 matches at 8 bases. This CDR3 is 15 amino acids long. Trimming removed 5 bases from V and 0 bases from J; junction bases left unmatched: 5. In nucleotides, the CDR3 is TGTGCCAGCAGTGCAGGGGGCCGGATGAACACTGAAGCTTTCTTT. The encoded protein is CASSAGGRMNTEAFF.

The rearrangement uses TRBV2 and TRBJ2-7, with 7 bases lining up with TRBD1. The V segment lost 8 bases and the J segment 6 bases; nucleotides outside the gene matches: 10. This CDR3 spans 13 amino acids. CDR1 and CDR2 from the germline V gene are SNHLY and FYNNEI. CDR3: CASGRIQGREQYF. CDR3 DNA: TGTGCCAGCGGGAGAATACAGGGGCGCGAGCAGTACTTC.

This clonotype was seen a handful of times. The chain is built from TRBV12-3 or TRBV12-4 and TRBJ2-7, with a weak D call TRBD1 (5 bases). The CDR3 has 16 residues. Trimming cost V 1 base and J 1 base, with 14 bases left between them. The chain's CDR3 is CASSLVGDSLSYEQYF. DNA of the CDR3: TGTGCCAGCAGTTTAGTAGGCGACAGCCTATCCTACGAGCAGTACTTC.

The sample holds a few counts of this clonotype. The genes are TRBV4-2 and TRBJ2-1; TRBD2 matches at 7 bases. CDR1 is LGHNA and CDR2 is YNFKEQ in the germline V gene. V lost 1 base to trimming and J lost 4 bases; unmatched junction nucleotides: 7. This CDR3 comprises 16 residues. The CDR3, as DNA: TGTGCCAGCAGCCAAGTGCGAGCGGGGCCTTACAATGAGCAGTTCTTC. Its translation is CASSQVRAGPYNEQFF.

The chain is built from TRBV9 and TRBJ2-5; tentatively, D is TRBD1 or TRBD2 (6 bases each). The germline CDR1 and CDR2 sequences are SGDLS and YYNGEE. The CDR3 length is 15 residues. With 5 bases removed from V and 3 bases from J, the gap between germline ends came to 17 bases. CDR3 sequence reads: CASSRGEKVKETQYF. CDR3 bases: TGTGCCAGCAGTAGGGGGGAGAAGGTTAAAGAGACCCAGTACTTC.

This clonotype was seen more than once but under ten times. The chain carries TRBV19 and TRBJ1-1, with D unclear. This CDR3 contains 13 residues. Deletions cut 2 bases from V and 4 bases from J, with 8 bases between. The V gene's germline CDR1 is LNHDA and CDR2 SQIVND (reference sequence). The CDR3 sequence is CASSINSRTEAFF. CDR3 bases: TGTGCCAGTAGTATAAACAGCCGCACTGAAGCTTTCTTT. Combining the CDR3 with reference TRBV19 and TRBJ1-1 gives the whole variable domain DGGITQSPKYLFRKEGQNVTLSCEQNLNHDAMYWYRQDPGQGLRLIYYSQIVNDFQKGDIAEGYSVSREKKESFPLTVTSAQKNPTAFYLCASSINSRTEAFFGQGTRLTVV.

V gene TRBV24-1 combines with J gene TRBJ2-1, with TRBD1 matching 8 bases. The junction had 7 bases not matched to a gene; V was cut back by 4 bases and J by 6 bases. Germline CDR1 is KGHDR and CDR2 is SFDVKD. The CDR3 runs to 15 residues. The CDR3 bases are TGTGCCACCAGTGACCCCGGACAGGGCGGCAATGAGCAGTTCTTC. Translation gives CATSDPGQGGNEQFF.

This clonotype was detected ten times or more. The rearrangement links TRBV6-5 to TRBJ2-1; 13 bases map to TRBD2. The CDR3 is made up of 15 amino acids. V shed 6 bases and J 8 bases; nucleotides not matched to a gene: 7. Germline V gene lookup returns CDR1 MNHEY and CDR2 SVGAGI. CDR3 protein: CASSPLAGGRDEQFF. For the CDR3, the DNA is TGTGCCAGCAGCCCACTAGCGGGGGGGCGAGATGAGCAGTTCTTC.

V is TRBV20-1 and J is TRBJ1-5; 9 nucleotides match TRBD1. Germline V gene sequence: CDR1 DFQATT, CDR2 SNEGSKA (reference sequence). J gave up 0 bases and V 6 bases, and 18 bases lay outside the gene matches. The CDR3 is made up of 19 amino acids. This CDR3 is CSALWRTGEGKYSNQPQHF. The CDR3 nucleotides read TGCAGTGCCCTCTGGCGGACAGGGGAGGGGAAGTATAGCAATCAGCCCCAGCATTTT.

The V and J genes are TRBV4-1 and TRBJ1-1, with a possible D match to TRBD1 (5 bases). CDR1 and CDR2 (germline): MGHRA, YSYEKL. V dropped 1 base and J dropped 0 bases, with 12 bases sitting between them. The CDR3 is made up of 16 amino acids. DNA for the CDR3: TGCGCCAGCAGCCAAGGGGAGGGGATATTGAACACTGAAGCTTTCTTT. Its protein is CASSQGEGILNTEAFF.

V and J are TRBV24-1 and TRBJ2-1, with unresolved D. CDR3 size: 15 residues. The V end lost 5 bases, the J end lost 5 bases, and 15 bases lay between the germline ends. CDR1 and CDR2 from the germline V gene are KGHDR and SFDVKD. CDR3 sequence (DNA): TGTGCCACCAGTGTGACGACGAAACCTGACAATGAGCAGTTCTTC. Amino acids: CATSVTTKPDNEQFF.

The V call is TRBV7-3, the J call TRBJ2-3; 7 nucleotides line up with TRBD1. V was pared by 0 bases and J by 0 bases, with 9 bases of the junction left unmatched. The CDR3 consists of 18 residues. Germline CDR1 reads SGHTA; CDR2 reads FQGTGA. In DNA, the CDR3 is TGTGCCAGCAGCTTAACTTCTACGACAGGGCTTAGCACAGATACGCAGTATTTT. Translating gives CASSLTSTTGLSTDTQYF. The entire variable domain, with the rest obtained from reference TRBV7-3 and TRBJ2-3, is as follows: GAGVSQTPSNKVTEKGKYVELRCDPISGHTALYWYRQSLGQGPEFLIYFQGTGAADDSGLPNDRFFAVRPEGSVSTLKIQRTERGDSAVYLCASSLTSTTGLSTDTQYFGPGTRLTVL.

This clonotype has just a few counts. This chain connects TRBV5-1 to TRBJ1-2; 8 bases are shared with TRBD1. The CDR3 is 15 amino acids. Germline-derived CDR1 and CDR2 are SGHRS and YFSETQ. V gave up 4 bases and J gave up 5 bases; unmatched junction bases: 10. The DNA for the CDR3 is TGCGCCAGCAGCCCGGACGGACAGGGACTATATGGCTACACCTTC. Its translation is CASSPDGQGLYGYTF.

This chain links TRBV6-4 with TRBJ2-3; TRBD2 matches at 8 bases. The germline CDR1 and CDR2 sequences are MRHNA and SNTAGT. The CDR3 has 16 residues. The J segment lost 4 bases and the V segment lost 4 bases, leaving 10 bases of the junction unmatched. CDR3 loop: CASSALSGGWPDTQYF. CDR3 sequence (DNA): TGTGCCAGCAGTGCCCTTTCGGGAGGGTGGCCAGATACGCAGTATTTT.

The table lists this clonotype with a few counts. CDR3 amino acids: CASSHLINEQFF. In DNA, the CDR3 is TGTGCCAGCAGCCATCTCATCAATGAGCAGTTCTTC. The rearrangement links TRBV3-1 to TRBJ2-1; D gene unclear. Germline CDR1 LGHDT, CDR2 YNNKEL (reference sequence). The CDR3 consists of 12 residues. V dropped 3 bases and J dropped 6 bases, with 6 bases sitting between them.

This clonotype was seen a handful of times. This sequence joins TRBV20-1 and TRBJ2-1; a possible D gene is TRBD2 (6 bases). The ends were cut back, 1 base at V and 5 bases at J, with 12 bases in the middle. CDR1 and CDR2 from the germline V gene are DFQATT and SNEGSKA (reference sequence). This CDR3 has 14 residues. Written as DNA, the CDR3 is TGCAGTGCTAGAGGGGGACTTGTAGACAATGAGCAGTTCTTC. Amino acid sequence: CSARGGLVDNEQFF.

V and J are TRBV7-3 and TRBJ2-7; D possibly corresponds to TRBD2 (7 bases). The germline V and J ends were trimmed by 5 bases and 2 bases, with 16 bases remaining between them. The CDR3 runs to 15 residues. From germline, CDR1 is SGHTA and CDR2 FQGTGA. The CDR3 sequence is CASSLEGGAPYEQYF. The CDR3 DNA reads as TGTGCCAGCAGCCTGGAAGGGGGGGCCCCCTACGAGCAGTACTTC. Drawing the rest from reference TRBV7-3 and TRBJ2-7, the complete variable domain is GAGVSQTPSNKVTEKGKYVELRCDPISGHTALYWYRQSLGQGPEFLIYFQGTGAADDSGLPNDRFFAVRPEGSVSTLKIQRTERGDSAVYLCASSLEGGAPYEQYFGPGTRLTVT.

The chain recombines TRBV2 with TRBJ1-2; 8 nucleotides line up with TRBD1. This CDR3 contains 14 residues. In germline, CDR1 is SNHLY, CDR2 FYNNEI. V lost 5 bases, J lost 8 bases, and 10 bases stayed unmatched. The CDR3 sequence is CASSPDRAAGGYTF. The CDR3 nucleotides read TGTGCCAGCAGTCCGGACAGGGCCGCTGGAGGCTACACCTTC. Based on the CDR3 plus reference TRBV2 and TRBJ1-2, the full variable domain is EPEVTQTPSHQVTQMGQEVILRCVPISNHLYFYWYRQILGQKVEFLVSFYNNEISEKSEIFDDQFSVERPDGSNFTLKIRSTKLEDSAMYFCASSPDRAAGGYTFGSGTRLTVV.

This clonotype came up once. The CDR3, as DNA: TGTGCCAGCAGTTACAGGCTCCCAGGGGGCTCCTTTAACTATGGCTACACCTTC. It encodes CASSYRLPGGSFNYGYTF. This chain links TRBV6-5 with TRBJ1-2; 8 positions match TRBD1. V dropped 2 bases and J dropped 1; count of bases not matched to a gene: 12. Germline values: CDR1 MNHEY, CDR2 SVGAGI. This CDR3 region has 18 residues.

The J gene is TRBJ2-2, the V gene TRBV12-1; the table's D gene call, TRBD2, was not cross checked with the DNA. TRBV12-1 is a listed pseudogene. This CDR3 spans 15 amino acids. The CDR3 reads CASSSGGLATGELFF. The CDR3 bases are TGTGCCAGCAGCTCCGGAGGACTAGCGACCGGGGAGCTGTTTTTT.

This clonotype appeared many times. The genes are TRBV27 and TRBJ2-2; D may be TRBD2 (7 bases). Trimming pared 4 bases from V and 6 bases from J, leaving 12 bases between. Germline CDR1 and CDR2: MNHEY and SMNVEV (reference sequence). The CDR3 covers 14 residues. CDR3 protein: CASSYGGPSGELFF. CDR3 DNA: TGTGCCAGCAGTTACGGGGGGCCTTCCGGGGAGCTGTTTTTT.

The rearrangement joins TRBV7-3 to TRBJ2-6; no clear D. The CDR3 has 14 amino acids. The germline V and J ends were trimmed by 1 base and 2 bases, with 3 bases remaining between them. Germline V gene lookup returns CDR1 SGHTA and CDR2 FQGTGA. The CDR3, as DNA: TGTGCCAGCAGCTTAAACCCTGGGGCCAACGTCCTGACTTTC. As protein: CASSLNPGANVLTF.

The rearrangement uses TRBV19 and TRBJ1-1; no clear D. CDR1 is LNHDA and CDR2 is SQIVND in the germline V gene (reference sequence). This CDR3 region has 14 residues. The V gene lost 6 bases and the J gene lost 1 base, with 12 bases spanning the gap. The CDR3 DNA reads TGTGCCAGTAGAGCCCAACAAGCGAACACTGAAGCTTTCTTT. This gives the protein CASRAQQANTEAFF.